What follows is one T cell receptor (beta chain) and its context. Its target is unknown. TCRdb recomputed calls from the 5' RACE reads with MiXCR, one row per CDR3 protein. This table has 190,000 or so distinct CDR3 sequences, roughly a tenth appearing once. The data stem from a study of T-cell memory formation after mild COVID-19. Study information: Largely, TCR clusters stayed within a single donor.

Whole-study results and caveats: A subset of responding clones appeared in pre-infection memory, suggesting cross-reactive memory joined.

V shed 5 bases and J shed 3 bases, with 17 bases lying between them. The CDR3 runs to 15 residues. Germline CDR1 is DFQATT and CDR2 is SNEGSKA (reference sequence). The sequencing sample was made of PBMCs or a T cell subset sorted from them (not recorded which). This TCR derives from a man aged 18 to 35 who had mild COVID-19 (a few samples of this study predate the infection). Cell type and time point are not known. The chain links TRBV20-1 to TRBJ1-5; maybe TRBD1 (5 bases). CDR3 sequence: CSAAPGAGINQPQHF. CDR3 bases: TGCAGTGCTGCACCCGGGGCAGGAATCAATCAGCCCCAGCATTTT.